This T cell receptor (beta chain) derives from a study of blood T cell repertoires in COVID-19. Study summary: Specimens from acute and convalescent COVID-19 originated in the United States, Italy and Spain. Sources were T cells, B-cell-depleted T cells, or PBMCs; the material itself was cDNA or gDNA.

This CDR3 spans 12 amino acids. The germline CDR1 and CDR2 sequences are MNHNY and SVGAGI (reference sequence). V dropped 6 bases and J dropped 5; count of bases not matched to a gene: 0. As originally analysed: Amplification from reference gene primers served as the basis for estimated nucleated cell counts. Generated by immunoSEQ multiplex PCR, the TCRdb table keeps only in-frame clones and is missing some. D and trimming come from the DNA, and the V and J calls and clone size come from that table. This sample has roughly 100,000 clones, with roughly nine tenths found just once. This clonotype was sampled from a man aged 45-60 years with acute or convalescent COVID-19. Sequences were obtained from peripheral blood. The J gene is TRBJ2-2, the V gene TRBV6-6, with TRBD1 matching 7 bases. CDR3 sequence (DNA): TGTGCCAGCAGCAGGGGGACCGGGGAGCTGTTTTTT. Protein sequence: CASSRGTGELFF.